The clone carrying this T cell receptor (beta chain) occurred many times. Its target is not known. The V and J ends lost 5 bases and 4 bases respectively, with 14 bases between them. CDR1 SGHNT and CDR2 YENEEA come from the germline V gene. This CDR3 contains 14 residues. This sample stems from a study of blood T cells in healthy people across ages. Primers used in a second PCR of roughly 7 to 12 cycles were a sample-barcoded 5' primer and a J-beta primer mix. TCRdb ran MiXCR on the 5' RACE reads and lists one entry per CDR3 protein. The data show fewer than 1,000,000 distinct CDR3 sequences, about half seen once. The study, taken as a whole, reports: Because donor CMV status was unknown, expanded clonotype changes were possibly confounded. Naive CD4+ cell counts and diversity both ran higher in long-lived than in aged donors.

The receptor comes from a man older than 75 in good health. Source material: blood. The chain couples TRBV11-3 to TRBJ1-2; D ambiguous. The CDR3 is CASSPLGASYGYTF. CDR3 nucleotides: TGTGCCAGCAGCCCTTTAGGCGCTTCCTATGGCTACACCTTC.